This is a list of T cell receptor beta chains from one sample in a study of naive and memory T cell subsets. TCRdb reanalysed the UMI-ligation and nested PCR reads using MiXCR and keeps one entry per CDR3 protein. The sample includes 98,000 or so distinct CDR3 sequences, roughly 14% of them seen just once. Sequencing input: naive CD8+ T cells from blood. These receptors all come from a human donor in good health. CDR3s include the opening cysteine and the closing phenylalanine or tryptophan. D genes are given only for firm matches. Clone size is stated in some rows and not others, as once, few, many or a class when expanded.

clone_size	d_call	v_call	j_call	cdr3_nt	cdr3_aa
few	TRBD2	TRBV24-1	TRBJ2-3	TGTGCCACCAGACCTAGCGGATCTAGCACAGATACGCAGTATTTT	CATRPSGSSTDTQYF
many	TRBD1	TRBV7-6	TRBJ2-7	TGTGCCAGCAGCTCGGGACAGACCTCCTACGAGCAGTACTTC	CASSSGQTSYEQYF
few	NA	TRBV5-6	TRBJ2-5	TGTGCCAGCAGCCTAGTTCCGAGAGAGACCCAGTACTTC	CASSLVPRETQYF
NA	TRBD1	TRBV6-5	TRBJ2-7	TGTGCCAGCAGTACGGGACAGGGGTTCTACGAGCAGTACTTC	CASSTGQGFYEQYF
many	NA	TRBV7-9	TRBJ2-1	TGTGCCAGCAGCCCGCCTGGGACGGATCTCAACAATGAGCAGTTCTTC	CASSPPGTDLNNEQFF
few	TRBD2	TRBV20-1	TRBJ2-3	TGCAGTGCTAGAGCCGGGGGGGGGGGCCTCCCAGATACGCAGTATTTT	CSARAGGGGLPDTQYF
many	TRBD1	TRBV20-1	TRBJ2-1	TGCAGTGCTAGGACCTACGTCGTAGGACAGGGGTTGAATGAGCAGTTCTTC	CSARTYVVGQGLNEQFF
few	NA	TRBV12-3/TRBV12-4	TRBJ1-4	TGTGCCAGCAGCCCCCTACGCGAAAAACTGTTTTTT	CASSPLREKLFF
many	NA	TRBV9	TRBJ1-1	TGTGCCAGCAGCGCCTGGGGATACACTGAAGCTTTCTTT	CASSAWGYTEAFF
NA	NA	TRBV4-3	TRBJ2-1	TGCGCCAGCAGCCAAGAACCCTCGACAGGCGGGCCGAGCGATGAGCAGTTCTTC	CASSQEPSTGGPSDEQFF
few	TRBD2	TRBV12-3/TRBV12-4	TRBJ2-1	TGTGCCAGCAGTTTATTCGGAGGGTCTAGCGGAGACAATGAGCAGTTCTTC	CASSLFGGSSGDNEQFF
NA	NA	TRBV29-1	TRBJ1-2	TGCAGCGTTGTCCCCAGTGAGGACTATGGCTACACCTTC	CSVVPSEDYGYTF
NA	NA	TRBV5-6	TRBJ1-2	TGTGCCAGCAGCTCCGGGACCGGTTATACGGGCTACACCTTC	CASSSGTGYTGYTF
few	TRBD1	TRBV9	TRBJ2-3	TGTGCCAGCAGCGCTCCGGGACAGGGGGTGGCAGATACGCAGTATTTT	CASSAPGQGVADTQYF
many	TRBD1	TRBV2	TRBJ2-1	TGTGCCAGCGACACGGACAGGGAGTCCTACAATGAGCAGTTCTTC	CASDTDRESYNEQFF
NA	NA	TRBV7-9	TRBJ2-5	TGTGCCAGCAGCTTTGCCCAGCAAGAGACCCAGTACTTC	CASSFAQQETQYF
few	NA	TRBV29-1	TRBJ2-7	TGCAGCGGATCGACAGGGACTTACGAGCAGTACTTC	CSGSTGTYEQYF
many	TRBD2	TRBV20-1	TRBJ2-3	TGCAGTGCTATTGGGTGGACTGGCGGGGGGGCCCTAGATACGCAGTATTTT	CSAIGWTGGGALDTQYF
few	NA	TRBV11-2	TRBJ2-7	TGTGCCAGCAGCTTAGTGGGTCCGCTAGCTGCGTACGAGCAGTACTTC	CASSLVGPLAAYEQYF
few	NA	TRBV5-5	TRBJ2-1	TGTGCCAGCAGCTTGAGTCTGGAGCAGTTCTTC	CASSLSLEQFF
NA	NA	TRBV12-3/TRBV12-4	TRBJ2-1	TGTGCCAGCAGTTTAGATCCCCGGCTGAACTCCTACAATGAGCAGTTCTTC	CASSLDPRLNSYNEQFF
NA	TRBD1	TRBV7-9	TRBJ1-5	TGTGCCAGCAGCCGTGGGACAGGGGATCAGCCCCAGCATTTT	CASSRGTGDQPQHF
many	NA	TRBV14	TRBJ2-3	TGTGCCAGCAGCCAAGGGACCGGTAAGACAGATACGCAGTATTTT	CASSQGTGKTDTQYF
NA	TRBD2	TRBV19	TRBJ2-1	TGTGCCAGTAGTATAGCGGTCAGCGGGAGCTACAATGAGCAGTTCTTC	CASSIAVSGSYNEQFF
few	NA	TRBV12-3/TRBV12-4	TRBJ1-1	TGTGCCAGCAGTTTCGGGGGTAGCACTGAAGCTTTCTTT	CASSFGGSTEAFF
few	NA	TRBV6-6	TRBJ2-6	TGTGCCAGCAGTTACGGGAAGGGAAAGGGTTCTGGGGCCAACGTCCTGACTTTC	CASSYGKGKGSGANVLTF
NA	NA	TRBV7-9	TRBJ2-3	TGTGCCAGCAGCTTAGCGGGAGGAGTGGATACGCAGTATTTT	CASSLAGGVDTQYF
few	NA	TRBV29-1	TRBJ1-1	TGCAGCGTTGAAGTATCTGAAGCTTTCTTT	CSVEVSEAFF
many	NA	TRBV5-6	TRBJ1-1	TGTGCCAGCAGCTTGGTAGCGGGGGATGGCACTGAAGCTTTCTTT	CASSLVAGDGTEAFF
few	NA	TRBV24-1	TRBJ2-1	TGTGCCACCAGTGACCCGGACAAACTGGTCAATGAGCAGTTCTTC	CATSDPDKLVNEQFF
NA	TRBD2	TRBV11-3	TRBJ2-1	TGTGCCAGCAGCCCCGGGGCGGGAGACAATGAGCAGTTCTTC	CASSPGAGDNEQFF
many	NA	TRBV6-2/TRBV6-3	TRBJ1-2	TGTGCCAGCAGTTACTCAGGTTACGGCTACACCTTC	CASSYSGYGYTF
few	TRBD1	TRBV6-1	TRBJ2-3	TGTGCCAGCAGTGAGGAGGACAGGGTCTCAGATACGCAGTATTTT	CASSEEDRVSDTQYF
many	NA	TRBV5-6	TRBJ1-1	TGTGCCAGCAGCGCGCAACTTATCGGTAGAGCTGAAGCTTTCTTT	CASSAQLIGRAEAFF
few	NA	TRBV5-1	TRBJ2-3	TGCGCCAGCAGCGCCACCAGGGAGGAGGGCACAGATACGCAGTATTTT	CASSATREEGTDTQYF
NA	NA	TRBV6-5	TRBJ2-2	TGTGCCAGCAGTTACTGGAAGGGGGCCGGGGAGCTGTTTTTT	CASSYWKGAGELFF
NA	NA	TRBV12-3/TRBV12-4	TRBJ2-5	TGTGCCAGCACTCGACGGGAGTTTCAAGAGACCCAGTACTTC	CASTRREFQETQYF
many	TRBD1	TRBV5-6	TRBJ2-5	TGTGCCAGCAGCTGCCGGGACAGCATAGAAGAGACCCAGTACTTC	CASSCRDSIEETQYF
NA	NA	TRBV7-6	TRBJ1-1	TGTGCCAGCAGCTTATCCAACCGGGACAAGGCCCCGGGCACTGAAGCTTTCTTT	CASSLSNRDKAPGTEAFF
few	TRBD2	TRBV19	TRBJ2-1	TGTGCCAGTAGCAGTAGCGGGATGTCTCTATACAATGAGCAGTTCTTC	CASSSSGMSLYNEQFF
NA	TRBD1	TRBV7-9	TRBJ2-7	TGTGCCAGCAGCAGGCCGGGACAGGGGGCTTACGAGCAGTACTTC	CASSRPGQGAYEQYF
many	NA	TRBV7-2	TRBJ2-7	TGTGCCAGCAGCTTGGCGGGTGCCTACGAGCAGTACTTC	CASSLAGAYEQYF
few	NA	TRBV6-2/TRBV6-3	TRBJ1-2	TGTGCCAGCAGTTTACTCTTCTATGGCTACACCTTC	CASSLLFYGYTF
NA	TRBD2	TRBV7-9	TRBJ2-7	TGTGCCAGCAGCAAGGGACTAGCCTACGAGCAGTACTTC	CASSKGLAYEQYF
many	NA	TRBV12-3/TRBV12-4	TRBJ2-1	TGTGCCAGCAGTGCCGTACTTAGCGAGGAATACAATGAGCAGTTCTTC	CASSAVLSEEYNEQFF
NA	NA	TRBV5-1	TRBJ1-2	TGCGCCAGCAGCTTGTCTTTAAGTGATAACTATGGCTACACCTTC	CASSLSLSDNYGYTF
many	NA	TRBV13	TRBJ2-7	TGTGCCAGCAGCCCCGGACCGTCCTACGAGCAGTACTTC	CASSPGPSYEQYF
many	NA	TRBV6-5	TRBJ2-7	TGTGCCAGCAGCTCCGGATCAGGGTTCGACGAGCAGTACTTC	CASSSGSGFDEQYF
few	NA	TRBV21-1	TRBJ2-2	TGTGCCAGCAGCAAAGCCCCTTCCGCGAACACCGGGGAGCTGTTTTTT	CASSKAPSANTGELFF